Each of the 21 T cell receptor beta chains below was sequenced from the same sample in a study of PD-L1 blockade in urothelial cancer (TCRdb year 2017). Library preparation used the immunoSEQ multiplex PCR assay. This is the immuneACCESS table as TCRdb keeps it, with only in-frame sequences that have V and J called. A part of the clones is gone; compared with another copy, unresolved V genes explain less than half, and the rest is unexplained. A total of over 100,000 clones appear in this sample, less than 85% of them only once. The ten largest clones take up roughly 2.9% of the sample. According to the study, the label for this sample's time point signals: pretreatment peripheral blood. The specimen comprised PBMCs, sampled around atezolizumab (anti-PD-L1) treatment. Receptors originate from a man aged 50 or older with urothelial cancer.

The chain has TRBV23-1 and TRBJ1-5; possibly TRBD1 for D (5 bases). TRBV23-1 is annotated as an ORF whose role is uncertain. The CDR3 spans 19 residues. Deletions cut 1 base from V and 1 base from J, with 20 bases between. The CDR3 loop reads CASSQFSGYGTQSNQPQHF. The CDR3 DNA reads TGCGCCAGCAGTCAATTCTCGGGGTACGGGACTCAAAGCAATCAGCCCCAGCATTTT.

The CDR3 here is CASSIVGRSMNTEAFF. The CDR3 nucleotides read TGTGCCAGTAGTATAGTAGGGAGAAGCATGAACACTGAAGCTTTCTTT. V gene TRBV19 combines with J gene TRBJ1-1; unclear D gene. The CDR3 contains 16 residues. The V gene lost 1 base and the J gene lost 0 bases, with 12 bases spanning the gap. Germline V gene sequence: CDR1 LNHDA, CDR2 SQIVND (reference sequence). The entire variable domain, with the rest obtained from reference TRBV19 and TRBJ1-1, is as follows: DGGITQSPKYLFRKEGQNVTLSCEQNLNHDAMYWYRQDPGQGLRLIYYSQIVNDFQKGDIAEGYSVSREKKESFPLTVTSAQKNPTAFYLCASSIVGRSMNTEAFFGQGTRLTVV.

This sequence joins TRBV13 and TRBJ1-5; 8 nucleotides match TRBD1. There are 14 residues in the CDR3. Germline loops: CDR1 PRHDT, CDR2 FYEKMQ (reference sequence). The J segment lost 1 base and the V segment lost 5 bases, leaving 1 base of the junction unmatched. The CDR3 DNA reads TGTGCCAGCAGCCGACAGGGGAGCAATCAGCCCCAGCATTTT. It is translated as CASSRQGSNQPQHF.

The chain has TRBV11-2 and TRBJ2-2; TRBD2 aligns across 9 bases. The CDR3 contains 17 residues. Germline V CDR1 and CDR2: SGHAT, FQNNGV. Losses at the gene ends were 0 bases for V and 7 bases for J; bases not matched to a gene: 9. This CDR3 reads CASSLESLAGRVGELFF. The CDR3, as DNA: TGTGCCAGCAGCTTAGAAAGCCTAGCGGGAAGGGTCGGGGAGCTGTTTTTT.

V gene TRBV6-1 combines with J gene TRBJ1-2; D is uncertain. Trimming took 4 bases from V and 2 from J, leaving 8 bases between them. CDR1 and CDR2 (germline): MNHNS, SASEGT. The CDR3 has 13 amino acids. CDR3 in amino acids: CASSGGVNYGYTF. The CDR3 DNA reads TGTGCCAGCAGTGGCGGGGTAAACTATGGCTACACCTTC.

The CDR3: CANQRVSSYEQYF. CDR3 coding DNA: TGTGCCAACCAGCGGGTTAGCTCCTACGAGCAGTACTTC. The chain uses TRBV2 and TRBJ2-7; D perhaps matches TRBD2 (6 bases). CDR1 is SNHLY and CDR2 is FYNNEI in the germline V gene. V gave up 10 bases and J gave up 0 bases, with 13 bases separating them. The length of the CDR3 is 13 residues.

The chain carries TRBV5-4 and TRBJ1-3; tentative D call: TRBD1 (5 bases). V was shortened by 3 bases and J by 0 bases, with 13 bases between the two germline ends. The CDR3 is 16 residues long. CDR1 is SGHNT, CDR2 YYREEE, per germline (reference sequence). CDR3 residues: CASSSRTLSSGNTIYF. The CDR3 region has the DNA TGTGCCAGCAGCTCCCGGACACTTAGCTCTGGAAACACCATATATTTT.

The table lists this clone with a count of one. This CDR3 is also generated by other DNA sequences in the sample. The rearrangement uses TRBV10-3 and TRBJ2-3; tentatively, D is TRBD2 (6 bases). Germline V CDR1 and CDR2: ENHRY, SYGVKD. The CDR3 runs 15 residues. V gave up 3 bases and J gave up 0 bases, with 10 bases separating them. CDR3 bases: TGTGCCATCAGTGACCCAAGCGGGAGCACAGATACGCAGTATTTT. This sequence encodes CAISDPSGSTDTQYF.

The V gene is TRBV5-6, the J gene TRBJ2-5; 7 bases are a match to TRBD2. The V gene's germline CDR1 is SGHDT and CDR2 YYEEEE. CDR3 length equals 14 residues. After removal of 4 bases from V and 5 bases from J, the junction contained 8 bases not matched to a gene. The CDR3 DNA is TGTGCCAGCAGCCGGGGACTACAGGCGGAGACCCAGTACTTC. It specifies CASSRGLQAETQYF.

The sample holds a few counts of this clone. V usage is TRBV7-8 and J usage is TRBJ2-3; no reliable D call. Trimming removed 1 base from V and 0 bases from J, with 11 bases in between. From germline, CDR1 is SGHVS and CDR2 FQNEAQ. This CDR3 contains 16 residues. The chain's CDR3 is CASSLVVAPSTDTQYF. CDR3 sequence (DNA): TGTGCCAGCAGCTTAGTGGTGGCCCCTAGCACAGATACGCAGTATTTT.

This clone came up once. V usage is TRBV5-5 and J usage is TRBJ1-2; TRBD1 aligns across 12 bases. From germline, CDR1 is SGHKS and CDR2 YYEKEE (reference sequence). This CDR3 region has 16 residues. The V gene end was trimmed by 0 bases and the J gene end by 5 bases; junction bases not matched to a gene: 5. The DNA for the CDR3 is TGTGCCAGCAGCTTGGGGGCGGGACAGGGGGCGTATGGCTACACCTTC. This sequence encodes CASSLGAGQGAYGYTF.

This chain joins TRBV7-2 and TRBJ2-7; 7 bases line up with TRBD1. V was clipped by 6 bases and J by 1 base; unmatched bases: 9. Looked up from germline, CDR1 is SGHTA and CDR2 is FQGNSA. The CDR3 is made up of 15 amino acids. CDR3 protein: CASRIGTANSYEQYF. DNA for the CDR3: TGTGCCAGCAGGATCGGGACAGCCAATTCCTACGAGCAGTACTTC.

CDR3 sequence: CASSPRTGGYGYTF. CDR3 in DNA: TGTGCCAGCAGCCCGCGGACAGGGGGCTATGGCTACACCTTC. The chain links TRBV7-6 to TRBJ1-2; 10 nucleotides line up with TRBD1. V shed 5 bases and J 4 bases; nucleotides not matched to a gene: 4. This CDR3 contains 14 residues. Germline assignment: CDR1 SGHVS and CDR2 FNYEAQ.

The chain employs TRBV21-1 and TRBJ2-5; TRBD1 is the table's D call and was not checked against the DNA. TRBV21-1 is assigned pseudogene status. The CDR3 has 16 amino acids. The CDR3 region has the DNA TGTGCCAGCAGCAAAGGGCCTGGGCTCGTCCAAGAGACCCAGTACTTC. This sequence encodes CASSKGPGLVQETQYF.

This rearrangement joins TRBV21-1 to TRBJ2-2; TRBD1 reflects the table's D call only, with no check against the DNA. TRBV21-1 is a pseudogene. The length of the CDR3 is 15 residues. This chain's CDR3 is CASRRDKRNTGELFF. The CDR3 bases are TGTGCCAGCAGGAGGGACAAACGGAACACCGGGGAGCTGTTTTTT.

This clone was seen just once. The J gene is TRBJ2-3, the V gene TRBV27; 12 bases are shared with TRBD2. Trimming removed 9 bases from V and 2 bases from J; junction bases left unmatched: 6. CDR1 MNHEY and CDR2 SMNVEV come from the germline V gene (reference sequence). This CDR3 spans 15 amino acids. The CDR3 is CASRGLAGNTDTQYF. The DNA for the CDR3 is TGTGCCAGTCGAGGACTAGCGGGAAACACAGATACGCAGTATTTT.

The chain has TRBV28 and TRBJ1-6; 7 bases are a match to TRBD1. V lost 9 bases and J lost 9; bases outside the gene matches: 5. The CDR3 has 12 residues. Per germline, CDR1 MDHEN and CDR2 SYDVKM. The CDR3 loop reads CASGTAFSPLHF. As DNA, the CDR3 is TGTGCCAGTGGGACAGCCTTTTCACCCCTCCACTTT.

The chain combines TRBV2 with TRBJ2-1, with TRBD1 as a possible D gene (6 bases). Trimming cost V 3 bases and J 15 bases, with 18 bases left between them. Germline-derived CDR1 and CDR2 are SNHLY and FYNNEI. The CDR3 loop spans 13 amino acids. CDR3 sequence: CASSEGHYDVLFF. CDR3 coding DNA: TGTGCCAGCAGTGAGGGACATTACGACGTACTGTTCTTC.

This clone has a single count. The J gene is TRBJ2-2, the V gene TRBV7-8; TRBD1 agrees at 7 bases. CDR1 and CDR2 from the germline V gene are SGHVS and FQNEAQ. CDR3 length: 15 residues. V dropped 6 bases and J dropped 1; count of bases not matched to a gene: 5. The CDR3 DNA follows: TGTGCCAGCAGAAACAGGGGTCAGAACACCGGGGAGCTGTTTTTT. Its translation: CASRNRGQNTGELFF.

The V and J genes are TRBV4-2 and TRBJ2-1; TRBD1 is a possible D gene (7 bases). CDR3 length: 15 amino acids. Germline V CDR1 and CDR2: LGHNA, YNFKEQ. The ends were cut back, 4 bases at V and 5 bases at J, with 15 bases in the middle. The CDR3 sequence is CASSPYRGGNNEQFF. CDR3 DNA: TGTGCCAGCAGCCCGTACAGGGGAGGTAACAATGAGCAGTTCTTC.

The CDR3 DNA is TGTGCCAGCAGCGTAGCCGCGCTAGCGGGAGGCCTCCGTCAAGAGACCCAGTACTTC. Residues: CASSVAALAGGLRQETQYF. V gene TRBV9 combines with J gene TRBJ2-5; 11 nucleotides agree with TRBD2. In germline, CDR1 is SGDLS, CDR2 YYNGEE. The junction had 12 bases not matched to a gene; V was cut back by 0 bases and J by 2 bases. This CDR3 is 19 amino acids long.